Below are 20 T cell receptor beta chains sequenced from a single sample in a study of blood T cell repertoires in COVID-19. Here immunoSEQ multiplex PCR was the method, and the copy in TCRdb shows in-frame clones only, minus some. The sample carries about 150,000 clones, about four fifths recorded once. Sequenced sample: peripheral blood. The receptors derive from a man aged 55-75 years with acute or convalescent COVID-19.

CDR3 in DNA: TGTGCCAGTAGTAAAGAGGGGGCCTCTACCTACGAGCAGTACTTC. Translating it yields CASSKEGASTYEQYF. V gene TRBV19 combines with J gene TRBJ2-7; 7 bases map to TRBD1. Germline lookup yields CDR1 LNHDA and CDR2 SQIVND (reference sequence). V shed 4 bases and J 2 bases; nucleotides not matched to a gene: 8. The CDR3 spans 15 residues.

The rearrangement links TRBV10-3 to TRBJ2-1, with 8 bases aligning to TRBD2. The germline V gene has CDR1 ENHRY and CDR2 SYGVKD. Losses at the gene ends were 6 bases for V and 7 bases for J; bases not matched to a gene: 11. CDR3 length equals 15 residues. The CDR3, as DNA: TGTGCCATCAGCACTACAGGGACGGGAGGGAATGAGCAGTTCTTC. This sequence encodes CAISTTGTGGNEQFF.

This sequence joins TRBV7-3 and TRBJ2-2; the match to TRBD2 covers 12 bases. Trimming removed 5 bases from V and 6 bases from J; junction bases left unmatched: 7. CDR1 and CDR2 (germline): SGHTA, FQGTGA. The CDR3 consists of 16 residues. The CDR3 sequence: CASSPRTSGKSGELFF. CDR3 sequence (DNA): TGTGCCAGCAGCCCAAGGACTAGCGGGAAATCCGGGGAGCTGTTTTTT.

The chain couples TRBV3-1 (or the pseudogene TRBV3-2) to TRBJ1-3; the D is unclear. This CDR3 contains 12 residues. The V and J ends lost 2 bases and 11 bases respectively, with 10 bases between them. CDR1 and CDR2 (germline): LGHDT, YNNKEL (reference sequence). CDR3 coding DNA: TGTGCCAGCAGCCAACCTGGAGAAGCCATATATTTT. This gives the protein CASSQPGEAIYF.

This chain connects TRBV5-6 to TRBJ1-1, with D unclear. Per germline, CDR1 SGHDT and CDR2 YYEEEE. This CDR3 spans 15 amino acids. Deletions cut 0 bases from V and 1 base from J, with 10 bases between. The CDR3 DNA follows: TGTGCCAGCAGCTTGGTCCCCACGGGGAACACTGAAGCTTTCTTT. Amino acids: CASSLVPTGNTEAFF.

J is TRBJ2-7 and V is TRBV7-2; D not resolved. This CDR3 has 14 residues. V was pared by 3 bases and J by 3 bases, with 12 bases between. CDR1 SGHTA and CDR2 FQGNSA come from the germline V gene. The CDR3 DNA reads as TGTGCCAGCAGCTTGACACAGTCAAGCTACGAGCAGTACTTC. Encoded protein: CASSLTQSSYEQYF. Complete variable domain (other parts from reference TRBV7-2 and TRBJ2-7): GAGVSQSPSNKVTEKGKDVELRCDPISGHTALYWYRQSLGQGLEFLIYFQGNSAPDKSGLPSDRFSAERTGGSVSTLTIQRTQQEDSAVYLCASSLTQSSYEQYFGPGTRLTVT.

The CDR3 protein is CASSPAREGRAFF. The DNA of the CDR3 is TGTGCCAGCAGTCCCGCCAGGGAGGGGAGAGCTTTCTTT. J is TRBJ1-1 and V is TRBV6-2 or TRBV6-3; tentatively, D is TRBD1 (5 bases). Deletions cut 5 bases from V and 10 bases from J, with 17 bases between. This CDR3 has 13 amino acids. CDR1 is MNHEY, CDR2 SVGEGT, per germline.

The chain combines TRBV7-2 with TRBJ1-2; 7 bases line up with TRBD1. CDR1 is SGHTA, CDR2 FQGNSA, per germline. CDR3 length: 14 residues. V lost 4 bases, J lost 8 bases, and 10 bases stayed unmatched. CDR3 amino acids: CASSWGQPAEGYTF. For the CDR3, the DNA is TGTGCCAGCAGCTGGGGACAGCCGGCGGAGGGCTACACCTTC.

The chain links TRBV5-6 to TRBJ1-2; a weak D match, TRBD1 (6 bases). CDR1 is SGHDT, CDR2 YYEEEE, per germline. V gave up 0 bases and J gave up 8 bases, with 8 bases separating them. The CDR3 is 12 residues long. CDR3 nucleotides: TGTGCCAGCAGCTTGGGGGGGCGCGGCTACACCTTC. Its translation: CASSLGGRGYTF.

The chain couples TRBV25-1 to TRBJ1-2; maybe TRBD1 (6 bases). V lost 2 bases, J lost 10 bases, and 14 bases lay in between. Germline lookup yields CDR1 MGHDK and CDR2 SYGVNS. The CDR3 extends over 13 amino acids. The CDR3 coding sequence is TGTGCCAGCAGTGAACCGACCCGGACAGTCTACACCTTC. It yields the protein CASSEPTRTVYTF.

This clone was counted a single time. The rearrangement links TRBV4-2 to TRBJ2-7, with 8 bases aligning to TRBD2. CDR1 is LGHNA, CDR2 YNFKEQ, per germline. The CDR3 is 15 residues long. Trimming at V came to 1 base and at J to 3 bases, leaving 5 bases not matched to a gene. CDR3 DNA: TGTGCCAGCAGCCAAGGTGGGCGGGAGGTCTACGAGCAGTACTTC. Residues: CASSQGGREVYEQYF.

The chain joins TRBV27 to TRBJ2-1; 12 bases fit TRBD2. The CDR3 runs 16 residues. V trimming: 8 bases; J trimming: 6 bases; junction bases outside the gene matches: 11. Germline V gene lookup returns CDR1 MNHEY and CDR2 SMNVEV (reference sequence). The CDR3 DNA reads TGTGCCAGCTCCTACCGACTAGCGGGAGTGGCCAATGAGCAGTTCTTC. This translates into CASSYRLAGVANEQFF.

This clone was observed a few times. In the same sample, other DNA sequences code for this CDR3. The chain joins TRBV18 to TRBJ2-3; D is unresolved. The germline CDR1 and CDR2 sequences are KGHSH and LQKENI. The CDR3 has 12 amino acids. V was clipped by 6 bases and J by 0 bases, with 4 bases between them. CDR3 sequence (DNA): TGTGCCAGCTCGTCGAGCACAGATACGCAGTATTTT. Protein sequence: CASSSSTDTQYF.

The chain is built from TRBV5-1 and TRBJ1-2, with D perhaps TRBD1 (5 bases). The ends were cut back, 5 bases at V and 6 bases at J, with 17 bases in the middle. The CDR3 totals 14 residues. Germline V gene data show CDR1 as SGHRS and CDR2 as YFSETQ. CDR3 loop: CASSLYGATDGYTF. The CDR3 DNA reads as TGCGCCAGCAGTTTATATGGGGCGACCGATGGCTACACCTTC.

This chain links TRBV5-4 with TRBJ2-1; TRBD2 matches at 8 bases. Germline CDR1 is SGHNT and CDR2 is YYREEE (reference sequence). Trimming cost V 6 bases and J 8 bases; bases outside gene matches: 7. This CDR3 has 13 residues. CDR3 DNA: TGTGCCAGCACCCTAAGCGGGAGCGATGAGCAGTTCTTC. Translation: CASTLSGSDEQFF.

V usage is TRBV6-5 and J usage is TRBJ1-6; maybe TRBD1 (6 bases). Germline CDR1 is MNHEY and CDR2 is SVGAGI. This CDR3 has 13 amino acids. V shed 10 bases and J shed 7 bases, with 14 bases lying between them. The CDR3 coding sequence is TGTGCCATCCGGACAGACCGGAATTCACCCCTCCACTTT. Translating gives CAIRTDRNSPLHF.

This clone was recorded once. The genes are TRBV4-1 and TRBJ1-5, with 7 nucleotides matching TRBD1. Looked up from germline, CDR1 is MGHRA and CDR2 is YSYEKL. Trimming cost V 4 bases and J 3 bases; bases outside gene matches: 6. This CDR3 spans 15 amino acids. The CDR3 spells CASSRLTGLNQPQHF. The CDR3 region has the DNA TGCGCCAGCAGCCGTTTGACAGGGCTCAATCAGCCCCAGCATTTT.

The chain recombines TRBV6-4 with TRBJ1-6; TRBD1 agrees at 7 bases. The CDR3 runs to 13 residues. From germline, CDR1 is MRHNA and CDR2 SNTAGT. J gave up 10 bases and V 5 bases, and 5 bases lay outside the gene matches. CDR3 loop: CASSTGERSPLHF. DNA for the CDR3: TGTGCCAGCAGTACAGGGGAGAGGTCACCCCTCCACTTT.

The J gene is TRBJ1-1, the V gene TRBV3-1 (or the pseudogene TRBV3-2); D uncertain. Between the trimmed V and J ends, which lost 0 bases and 1 base, there was a span of 3 bases. Germline V gives CDR1 LGHDT, CDR2 YNNKEL (reference sequence). The CDR3 has 13 amino acids. The CDR3 coding sequence is TGTGCCAGCAGCCAAGACAGGAACACTGAAGCTTTCTTT. The encoded protein is CASSQDRNTEAFF.

CDR3 amino acids: CASTLTGAAGELFF. The CDR3 bases are TGTGCCAGCACCCTAACAGGGGCCGCCGGGGAGCTGTTTTTT. The genes are TRBV28 and TRBJ2-2; 7 positions agree with TRBD1. Germline V gene data show CDR1 as MDHEN and CDR2 as SYDVKM. The CDR3 contains 14 residues. Germline trimming cut 7 bases from V and 6 bases from J; bases unmatched to any gene: 8.